The 3 T cell receptor beta chains given below trace back to one sample, sequenced in a study of CD8+ T cells in alopecia areata. After isolation, RNA underwent reverse transcription to generate cDNA as the sequencing template. The method was immunoSEQ multiplex PCR; TCRdb's version includes in-frame clones alone and lacks a portion of them. The table has around 150,000 clones, around 60% seen once. As for treatment: oral pan-JAK inhibitor, 5-10 mg twice daily. Here the sequenced sample was CD4+ T cells sorted from blood, taken at week 24, from a patient treated with tofacitinib. These receptors were obtained from a human donor with alopecia areata.

In this sample, this clone turned up a few times. The chain is built from TRBV30 and TRBJ1-2, with 8 bases that match TRBD1. Looked up from germline, CDR1 is GTSNPN and CDR2 is SVGIG (reference sequence). The ends lost 4 bases at V and 4 bases at J; junction bases unmatched: 8. CDR3 length equals 14 residues. The DNA for the CDR3 is TGTGCCTGGAAGTCTCAGGGGGCGATCTATGGCTACACCTTC. Protein sequence: CAWKSQGAIYGYTF.

J is TRBJ1-1 and V is TRBV6-5; possibly TRBD1 for D (5 bases). Germline assignment: CDR1 MNHEY and CDR2 SVGAGI. There are 14 residues in the CDR3. Trimming pared 5 bases from V and 3 bases from J, leaving 13 bases between. CDR3 DNA: TGTGCCAGCAGTCACAGGTTGGGAGACACTGAAGCTTTCTTT. Amino acid sequence: CASSHRLGDTEAFF.

The chain recombines TRBV29-1 with TRBJ2-3; 7 bases are shared with TRBD2. The CDR3 length is 12 residues. Germline assignment: CDR1 SQVTM and CDR2 ANQGSEA. Trimming removed 8 bases from V and 3 bases from J; junction bases left unmatched: 5. The CDR3 bases are TGCAGCTATCAGGGAGGGACAGATACGCAGTATTTT. Translating it yields CSYQGGTDTQYF.